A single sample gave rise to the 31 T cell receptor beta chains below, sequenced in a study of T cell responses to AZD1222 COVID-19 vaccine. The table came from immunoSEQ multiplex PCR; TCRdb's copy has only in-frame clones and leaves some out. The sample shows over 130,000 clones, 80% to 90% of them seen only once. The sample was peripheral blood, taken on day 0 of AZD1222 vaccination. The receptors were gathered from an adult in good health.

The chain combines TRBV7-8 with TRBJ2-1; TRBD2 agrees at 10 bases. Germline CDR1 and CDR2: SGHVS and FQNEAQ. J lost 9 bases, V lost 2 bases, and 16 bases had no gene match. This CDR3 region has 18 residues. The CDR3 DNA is TGTGCCAGCAGCTTAACAGCTAGCGGGAGCATTTCAGGACGTGAGCAGTTCTTC. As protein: CASSLTASGSISGREQFF. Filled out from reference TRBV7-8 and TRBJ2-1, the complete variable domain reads GAGVSQSPRYKVAKRGQDVALRCDPISGHVSLFWYQQALGQGPEFLTYFQNEAQLDKSGLPSDRFFAERPEGSVSTLKIQRTQQEDSAVYLCASSLTASGSISGREQFFGPGTRLTVL.

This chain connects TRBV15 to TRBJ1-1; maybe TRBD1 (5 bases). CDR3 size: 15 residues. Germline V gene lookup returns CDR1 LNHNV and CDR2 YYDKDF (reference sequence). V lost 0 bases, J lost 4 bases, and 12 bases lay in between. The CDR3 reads CATSRDRVSGTEAFF. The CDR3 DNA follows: TGTGCCACCAGCAGAGACAGGGTATCTGGCACTGAAGCTTTCTTT.

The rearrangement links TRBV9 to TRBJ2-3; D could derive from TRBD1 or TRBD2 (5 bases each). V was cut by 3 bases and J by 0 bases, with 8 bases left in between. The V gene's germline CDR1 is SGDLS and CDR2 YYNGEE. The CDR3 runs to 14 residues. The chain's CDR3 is CASSARGSTDTQYF. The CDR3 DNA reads TGTGCCAGCAGCGCGAGGGGCAGCACAGATACGCAGTATTTT.

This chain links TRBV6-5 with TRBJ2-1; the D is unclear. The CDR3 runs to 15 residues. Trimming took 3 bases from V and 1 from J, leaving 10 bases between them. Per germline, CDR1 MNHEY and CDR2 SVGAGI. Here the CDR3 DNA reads TGTGCCAGCAGTTATAGTGGGCGGTCCTACAATGAGCAGTTCTTC. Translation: CASSYSGRSYNEQFF.

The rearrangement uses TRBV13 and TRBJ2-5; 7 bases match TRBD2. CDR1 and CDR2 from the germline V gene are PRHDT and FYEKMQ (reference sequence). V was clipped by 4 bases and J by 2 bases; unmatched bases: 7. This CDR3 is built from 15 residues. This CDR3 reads CASSWGGSFQETQYF. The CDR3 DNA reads TGTGCCAGCAGCTGGGGCGGGAGTTTTCAAGAGACCCAGTACTTC.

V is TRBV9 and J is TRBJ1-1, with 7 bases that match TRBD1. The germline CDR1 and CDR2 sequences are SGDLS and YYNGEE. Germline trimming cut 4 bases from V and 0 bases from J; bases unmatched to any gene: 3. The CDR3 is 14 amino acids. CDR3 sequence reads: CASSPGQMNTEAFF. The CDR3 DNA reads TGTGCCAGCAGCCCGGGACAGATGAACACTGAAGCTTTCTTT.

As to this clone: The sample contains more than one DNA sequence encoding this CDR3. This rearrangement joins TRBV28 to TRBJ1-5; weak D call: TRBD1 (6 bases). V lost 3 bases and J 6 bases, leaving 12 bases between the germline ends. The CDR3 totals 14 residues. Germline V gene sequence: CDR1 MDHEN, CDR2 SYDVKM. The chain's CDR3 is CASSFSGGGQPQHF. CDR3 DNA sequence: TGTGCCAGCAGTTTCTCCGGGGGCGGTCAGCCCCAGCATTTT.

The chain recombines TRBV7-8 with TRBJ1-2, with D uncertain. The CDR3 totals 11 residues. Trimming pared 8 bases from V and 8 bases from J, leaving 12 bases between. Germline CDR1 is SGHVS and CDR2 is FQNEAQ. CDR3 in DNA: TGTGCCAGCTCCCGAGGGAGGGGCTACACCTTC. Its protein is CASSRGRGYTF. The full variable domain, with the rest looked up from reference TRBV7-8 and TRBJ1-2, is GAGVSQSPRYKVAKRGQDVALRCDPISGHVSLFWYQQALGQGPEFLTYFQNEAQLDKSGLPSDRFFAERPEGSVSTLKIQRTQQEDSAVYLCASSRGRGYTFGSGTRLTVV.

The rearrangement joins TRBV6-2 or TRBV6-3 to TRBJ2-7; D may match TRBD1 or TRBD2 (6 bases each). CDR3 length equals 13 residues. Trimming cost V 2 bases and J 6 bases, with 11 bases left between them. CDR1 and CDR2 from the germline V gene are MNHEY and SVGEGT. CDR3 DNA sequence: TGTGCCAGCAGTTACATCAGGGGAGGCGAGCAGTACTTC. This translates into CASSYIRGGEQYF.

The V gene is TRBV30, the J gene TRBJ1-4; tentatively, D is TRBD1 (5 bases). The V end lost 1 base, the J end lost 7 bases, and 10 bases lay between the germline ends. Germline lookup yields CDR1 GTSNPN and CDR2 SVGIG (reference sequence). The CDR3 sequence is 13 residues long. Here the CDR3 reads CAWSADGAEKLFF. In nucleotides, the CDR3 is TGTGCCTGGAGTGCCGATGGGGCTGAAAAACTGTTTTTT.

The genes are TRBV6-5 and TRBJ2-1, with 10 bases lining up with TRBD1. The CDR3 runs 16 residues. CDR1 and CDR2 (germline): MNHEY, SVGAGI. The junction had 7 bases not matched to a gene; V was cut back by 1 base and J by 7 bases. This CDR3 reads CASSYWGQGMKNEQFF. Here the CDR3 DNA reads TGTGCCAGCAGTTACTGGGGACAGGGGATGAAAAATGAGCAGTTCTTC.

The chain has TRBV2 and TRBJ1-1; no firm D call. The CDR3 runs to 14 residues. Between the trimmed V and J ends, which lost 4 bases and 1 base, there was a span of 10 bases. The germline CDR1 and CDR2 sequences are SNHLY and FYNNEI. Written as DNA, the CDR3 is TGTGCCAGCAGTGGATCTTTGTCGAACACTGAAGCTTTCTTT. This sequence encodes CASSGSLSNTEAFF.

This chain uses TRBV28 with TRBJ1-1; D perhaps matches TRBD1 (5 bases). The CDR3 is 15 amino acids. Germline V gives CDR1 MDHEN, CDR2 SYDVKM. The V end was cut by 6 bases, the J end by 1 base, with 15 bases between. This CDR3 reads CASRIPLGENTEAFF. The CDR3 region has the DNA TGTGCCAGCAGGATACCCTTGGGGGAGAACACTGAAGCTTTCTTT.

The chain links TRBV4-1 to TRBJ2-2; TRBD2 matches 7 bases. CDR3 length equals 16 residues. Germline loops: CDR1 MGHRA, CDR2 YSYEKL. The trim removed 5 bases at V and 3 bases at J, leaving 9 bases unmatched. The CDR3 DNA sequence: TGCGCCAGCAGCGCTACTAGCGTCATTGACACCGGGGAGCTGTTTTTT. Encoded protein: CASSATSVIDTGELFF.

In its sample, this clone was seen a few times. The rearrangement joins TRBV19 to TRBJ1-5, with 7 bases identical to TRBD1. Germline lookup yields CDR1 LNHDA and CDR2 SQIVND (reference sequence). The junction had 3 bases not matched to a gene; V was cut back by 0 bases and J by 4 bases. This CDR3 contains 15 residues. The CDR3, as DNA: TGTGCCAGTAGTATAGACAGGGGGGGGAATCAGCCCCAGCATTTT. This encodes CASSIDRGGNQPQHF. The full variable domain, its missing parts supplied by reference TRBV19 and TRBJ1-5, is DGGITQSPKYLFRKEGQNVTLSCEQNLNHDAMYWYRQDPGQGLRLIYYSQIVNDFQKGDIAEGYSVSREKKESFPLTVTSAQKNPTAFYLCASSIDRGGNQPQHFGDGTRLSIL.

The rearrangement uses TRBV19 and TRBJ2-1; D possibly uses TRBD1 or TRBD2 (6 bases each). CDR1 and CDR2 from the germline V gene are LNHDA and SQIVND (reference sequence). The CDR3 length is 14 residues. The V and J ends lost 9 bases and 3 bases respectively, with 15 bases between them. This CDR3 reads CASRAGHNYNEQFF. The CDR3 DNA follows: TGTGCCAGCAGGGCGGGACACAACTACAATGAGCAGTTCTTC. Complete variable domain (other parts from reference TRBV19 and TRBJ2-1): DGGITQSPKYLFRKEGQNVTLSCEQNLNHDAMYWYRQDPGQGLRLIYYSQIVNDFQKGDIAEGYSVSREKKESFPLTVTSAQKNPTAFYLCASRAGHNYNEQFFGPGTRLTVL.

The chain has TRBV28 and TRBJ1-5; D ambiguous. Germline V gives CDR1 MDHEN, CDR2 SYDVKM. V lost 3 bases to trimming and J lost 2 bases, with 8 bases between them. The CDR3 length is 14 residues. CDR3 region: CASSLGGRNQPQHF. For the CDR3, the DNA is TGTGCCAGCAGTTTGGGAGGTCGCAATCAGCCCCAGCATTTT.

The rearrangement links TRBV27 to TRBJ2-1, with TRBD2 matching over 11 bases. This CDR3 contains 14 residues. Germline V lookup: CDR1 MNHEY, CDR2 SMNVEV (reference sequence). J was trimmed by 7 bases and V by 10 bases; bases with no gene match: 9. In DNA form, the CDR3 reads TGTGCCACCGGGGCTAGCGGGAGGTCTAATGAGCAGTTCTTC. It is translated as CATGASGRSNEQFF.

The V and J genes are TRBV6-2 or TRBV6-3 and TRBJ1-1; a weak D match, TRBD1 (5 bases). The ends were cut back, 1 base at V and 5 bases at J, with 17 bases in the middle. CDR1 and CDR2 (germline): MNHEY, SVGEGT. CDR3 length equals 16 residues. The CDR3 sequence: CASSYWSQGFRTEAFF. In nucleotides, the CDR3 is TGTGCCAGCAGTTACTGGTCGCAGGGATTTCGAACTGAAGCTTTCTTT.

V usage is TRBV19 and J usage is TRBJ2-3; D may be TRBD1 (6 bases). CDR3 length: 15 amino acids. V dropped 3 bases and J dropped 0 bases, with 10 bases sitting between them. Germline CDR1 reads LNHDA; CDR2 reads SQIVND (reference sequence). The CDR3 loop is CASSIRGTSTDTQYF. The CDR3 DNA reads TGTGCCAGTAGTATCAGGGGAACTAGCACAGATACGCAGTATTTT. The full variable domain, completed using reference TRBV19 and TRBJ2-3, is DGGITQSPKYLFRKEGQNVTLSCEQNLNHDAMYWYRQDPGQGLRLIYYSQIVNDFQKGDIAEGYSVSREKKESFPLTVTSAQKNPTAFYLCASSIRGTSTDTQYFGPGTRLTVL.

The CDR3 DNA follows: TGTGCCAGCAGCGCGAGCTCCGGGACTCCAGGGGATACGCAGTATTTT. Amino acid sequence: CASSASSGTPGDTQYF. The gene calls are TRBV9 and TRBJ2-3; tentative D call: TRBD2 (6 bases). CDR1 is SGDLS, CDR2 YYNGEE, per germline. The CDR3 has 16 amino acids. Trimming cost V 3 bases and J 6 bases, with 20 bases left between them.

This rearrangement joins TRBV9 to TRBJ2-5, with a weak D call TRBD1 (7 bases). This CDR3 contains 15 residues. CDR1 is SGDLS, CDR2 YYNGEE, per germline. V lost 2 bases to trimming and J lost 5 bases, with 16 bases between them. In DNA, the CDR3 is TGTGCCAGCAGCGTCTTCCCGACAGGGAGGGAGACCCAGTACTTC. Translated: CASSVFPTGRETQYF.

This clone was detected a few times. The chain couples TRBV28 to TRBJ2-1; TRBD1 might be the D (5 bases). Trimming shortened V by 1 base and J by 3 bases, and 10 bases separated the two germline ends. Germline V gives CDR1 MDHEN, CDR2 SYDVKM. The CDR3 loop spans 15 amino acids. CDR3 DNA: TGTGCCAGCAGTTTATTCCAGGGCTACTACAATGAGCAGTTCTTC. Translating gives CASSLFQGYYNEQFF. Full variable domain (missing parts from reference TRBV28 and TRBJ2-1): DVKVTQSSRYLVKRTGEKVFLECVQDMDHENMFWYRQDPGLGLRLIYFSYDVKMKEKGDIPEGYSVSREKKERFSLILESASTNQTSMYLCASSLFQGYYNEQFFGPGTRLTVL.

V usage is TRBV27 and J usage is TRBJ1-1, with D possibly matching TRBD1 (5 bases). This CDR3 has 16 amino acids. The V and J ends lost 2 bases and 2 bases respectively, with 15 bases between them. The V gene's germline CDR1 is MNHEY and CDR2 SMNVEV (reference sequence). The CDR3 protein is CASSLLWTGVNTEAFF. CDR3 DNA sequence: TGTGCCAGCAGTTTACTATGGACGGGGGTAAACACTGAAGCTTTCTTT.

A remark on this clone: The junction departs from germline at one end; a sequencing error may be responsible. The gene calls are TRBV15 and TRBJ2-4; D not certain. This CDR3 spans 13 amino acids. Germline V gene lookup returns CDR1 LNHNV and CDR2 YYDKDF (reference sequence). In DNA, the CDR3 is TGTGCCACCAGCAGAGATTCGGCCGATAGCCAGTGGTTC. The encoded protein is CATSRDSADSQWF.

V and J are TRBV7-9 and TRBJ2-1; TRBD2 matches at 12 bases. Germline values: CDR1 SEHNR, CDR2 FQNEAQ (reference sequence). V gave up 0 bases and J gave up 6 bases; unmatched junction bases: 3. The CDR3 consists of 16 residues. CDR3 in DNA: TGTGCCAGCAGCTTAGCGTCGACTAGCGGGAGCAATGAGCAGTTCTTC. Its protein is CASSLASTSGSNEQFF.

Here the CDR3 reads CASSLAQGEDGYTF. The DNA for the CDR3 is TGCGCCAGCAGCTTGGCTCAGGGTGAGGATGGCTACACCTTC. The gene calls are TRBV5-1 and TRBJ1-2; the D gene is possibly TRBD1 (5 bases). The germline V gene encodes CDR1 SGHRS and CDR2 YFSETQ. V was pared by 0 bases and J by 6 bases, with 12 bases between. The CDR3 consists of 14 residues.

The CDR3 DNA follows: TGTGCCAGCAGCTATAGCGGGAGCGGCACCGGGGAGCTGTTTTTT. It codes for CASSYSGSGTGELFF. The rearrangement uses TRBV11-2 and TRBJ2-2, with 9 positions matching TRBD2. Germline assignment: CDR1 SGHAT and CDR2 FQNNGV. With 4 bases clipped from V and 4 bases from J, the junction kept 4 bases outside the gene matches. The CDR3 spans 15 residues. The full variable domain, rest sourced from reference TRBV11-2 and TRBJ2-2, is EAGVAQSPRYKIIEKRQSVAFWCNPISGHATLYWYQQILGQGPKLLIQFQNNGVVDDSQLPKDRFSAERLKGVDSTLKIQPAKLEDSAVYLCASSYSGSGTGELFFGEGSRLTVL.

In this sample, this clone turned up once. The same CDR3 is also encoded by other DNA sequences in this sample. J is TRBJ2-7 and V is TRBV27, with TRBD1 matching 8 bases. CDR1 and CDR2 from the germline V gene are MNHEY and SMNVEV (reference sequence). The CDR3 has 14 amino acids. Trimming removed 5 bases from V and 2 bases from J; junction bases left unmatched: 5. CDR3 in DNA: TGTGCCAGCAGTCCTAGACAGGGGCCCTACGAGCAGTACTTC. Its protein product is CASSPRQGPYEQYF.

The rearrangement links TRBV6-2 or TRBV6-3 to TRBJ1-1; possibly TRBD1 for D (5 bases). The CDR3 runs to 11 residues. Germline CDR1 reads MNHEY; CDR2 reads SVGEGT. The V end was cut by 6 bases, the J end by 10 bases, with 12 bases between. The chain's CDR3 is CASSSGKGAFF. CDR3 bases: TGTGCCAGCAGCTCAGGGAAAGGAGCTTTCTTT.

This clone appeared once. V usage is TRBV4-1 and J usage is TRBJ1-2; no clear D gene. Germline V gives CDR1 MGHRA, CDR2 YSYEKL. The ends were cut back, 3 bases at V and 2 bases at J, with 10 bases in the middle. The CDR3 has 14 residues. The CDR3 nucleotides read TGCGCCAGCAGCCAGAGAGGGATGAACTATGGCTACACCTTC. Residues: CASSQRGMNYGYTF.